What follows are 2 T cell receptor beta chains derived from one specimen sequenced in a study of T cells expressing NK-cell markers. TCRdb re-analyzed the 5' RACE reads; it lists each CDR3 protein once, without DNA. This sample's clone table lists about 160,000 distinct CDR3 sequences. Sequenced: blood T cells: a sorted CD56 or NKG2C T cell subset, CD4+ or CD8+ T cells, or bulk PBMC T cells (not recorded which). Receptors were obtained from a woman between 18 and 70 years old in good health.

The rearrangement joins TRBV5-1 to TRBJ1-2; the D call of TRBD1 rests on TCRdb alone, since no DNA is present to check it. Germline assignment: CDR1 SGHRS and CDR2 YFSETQ. The CDR3 is 17 residues long. The CDR3 sequence: CASSSLSEGPENYGYTF.

This sequence joins TRBV20-1 and TRBJ2-1; lacking DNA, the TRBD1 call made by TCRdb goes unchecked. This CDR3 has 15 residues. Germline V gene lookup returns CDR1 DFQATT and CDR2 SNEGSKA (reference sequence). The CDR3 protein is CSARRGISSYNEQFF.